What follows describes a single T cell receptor beta chain. Antigen specificity is unknown. The sequence runs out 3 residues before the end of the CDR3; the remainder is reconstructed from the germline J gene. Patients and controls were mostly of Caucasian heritage. Replacement immunoglobulin had been given to every CVID subject for at least one year. These data are taken from a study of T cell clonality in common variable immunodeficiency. Study results and limitations: What drives increased CVID clonality needs T cell subpopulation sequencing. Fewer deletions and N-nucleotide insertions were reportedly seen in common variable immunodeficiency TCR beta sequences. TCRbeta clonality was increased in CVID versus healthy controls.

TCRdb keeps only in-frame clones here, not all; method: immunoSEQ multiplex PCR. The data show about 20,000 clones, with none appearing a single time. The CDR3 extends over 15 amino acids. The V segment lost 5 bases and the J segment 5 bases; nucleotides outside the gene matches: 10. The germline V gene has CDR1 LNHDA and CDR2 SQIVND (reference sequence). J is TRBJ2-5 and V is TRBV19, with TRBD1 matching over 8 bases. The TCR sequence derives from a human donor with common variable immunodeficiency. Specimen: peripheral blood mononuclear cells. CDR3 DNA (partial): TGTGCCAGTAGTGCCGACAGGGGTCCGACCGAGACC. It specifies CASSADRGPTET. From start to end, the CDR3 is CASSADRGPTETQYF.